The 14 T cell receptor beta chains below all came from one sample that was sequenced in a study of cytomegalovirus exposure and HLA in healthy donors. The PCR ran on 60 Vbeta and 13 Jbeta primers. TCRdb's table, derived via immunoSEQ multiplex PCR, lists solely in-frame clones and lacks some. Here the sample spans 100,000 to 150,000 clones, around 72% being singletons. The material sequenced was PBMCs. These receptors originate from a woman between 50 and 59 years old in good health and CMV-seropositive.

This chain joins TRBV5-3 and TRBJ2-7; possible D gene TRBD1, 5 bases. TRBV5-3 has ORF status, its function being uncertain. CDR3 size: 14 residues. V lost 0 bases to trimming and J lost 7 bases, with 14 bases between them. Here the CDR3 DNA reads TGTGCCAGAAGCTTGGCCAGGGCCAACGGGGAGCAGTACTTC. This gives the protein CARSLARANGEQYF.

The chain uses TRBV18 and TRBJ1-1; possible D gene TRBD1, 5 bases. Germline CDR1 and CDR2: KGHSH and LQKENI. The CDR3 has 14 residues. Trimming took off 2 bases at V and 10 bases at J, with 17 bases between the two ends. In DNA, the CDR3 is TGTGCCAGCTCACCATTCGACAGTGCCCTTGGAGCTTTCTTT. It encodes CASSPFDSALGAFF.

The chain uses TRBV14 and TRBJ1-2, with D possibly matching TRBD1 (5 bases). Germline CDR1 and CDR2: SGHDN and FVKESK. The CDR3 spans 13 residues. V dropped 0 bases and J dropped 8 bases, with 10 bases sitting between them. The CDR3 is CASSQDWGEGYTF. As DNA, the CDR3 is TGTGCCAGCAGCCAAGATTGGGGGGAAGGCTACACCTTC.

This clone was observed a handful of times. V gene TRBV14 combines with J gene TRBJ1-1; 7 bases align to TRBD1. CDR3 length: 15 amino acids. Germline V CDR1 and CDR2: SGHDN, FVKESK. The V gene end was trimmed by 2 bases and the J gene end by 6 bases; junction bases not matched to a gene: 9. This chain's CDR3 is CASSQLEGALAEAFF. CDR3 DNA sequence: TGTGCCAGCAGCCAATTGGAGGGGGCGCTTGCTGAAGCTTTCTTT.

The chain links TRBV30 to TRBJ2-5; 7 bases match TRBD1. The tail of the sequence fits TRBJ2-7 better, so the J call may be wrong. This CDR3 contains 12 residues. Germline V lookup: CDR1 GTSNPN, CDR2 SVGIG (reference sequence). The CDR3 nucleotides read TGTGCCTGGCAGGGGGACTCCTACGAGCAGTACTTC. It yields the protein CAWQGDSYEQYF.

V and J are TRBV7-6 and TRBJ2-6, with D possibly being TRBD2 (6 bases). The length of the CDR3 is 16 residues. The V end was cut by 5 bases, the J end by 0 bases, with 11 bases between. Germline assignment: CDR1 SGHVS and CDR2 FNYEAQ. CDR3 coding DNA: TGTGCCAGCAGCAAAGGGAGGAGCTCTGGGGCCAACGTCCTGACTTTC. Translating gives CASSKGRSSGANVLTF. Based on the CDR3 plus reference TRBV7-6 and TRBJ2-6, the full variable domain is GAGVSQSPRYKVTKRGQDVALRCDPISGHVSLYWYRQALGQGPEFLTYFNYEAQQDKSGLPNDRFSAERPEGSISTLTIQRTEQRDSAMYRCASSKGRSSGANVLTFGAGSRLTVL.

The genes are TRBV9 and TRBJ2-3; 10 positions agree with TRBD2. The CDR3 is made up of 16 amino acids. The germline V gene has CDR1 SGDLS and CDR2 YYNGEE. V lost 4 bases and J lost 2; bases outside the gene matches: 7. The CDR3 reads CASSPGLAESTDTQYF. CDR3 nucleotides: TGTGCCAGCAGCCCTGGACTAGCGGAATCCACAGATACGCAGTATTTT. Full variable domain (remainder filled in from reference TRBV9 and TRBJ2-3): DSGVTQTPKHLITATGQRVTLRCSPRSGDLSVYWYQQSLDQGLQFLIQYYNGEERAKGNILERFSAQQFPDLHSELNLSSLELGDSALYFCASSPGLAESTDTQYFGPGTRLTVL.

The CDR3 DNA reads as TGTGCCAGCAGTGCGACATACGAGAGTTTCTACGAGCAGTACTTC. Translated, it gives CASSATYESFYEQYF. This rearrangement joins TRBV6-1 to TRBJ2-7; no firm D call. Per germline, CDR1 MNHNS and CDR2 SASEGT. This CDR3 is built from 15 residues. The V gene lost 4 bases and the J gene lost 3 bases, with 16 bases spanning the gap.

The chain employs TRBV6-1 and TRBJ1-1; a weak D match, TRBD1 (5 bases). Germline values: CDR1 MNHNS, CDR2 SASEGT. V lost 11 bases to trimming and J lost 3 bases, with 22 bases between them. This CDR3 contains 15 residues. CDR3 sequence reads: CAGSSRGREDTEAFF. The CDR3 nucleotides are TGTGCCGGTTCCTCAAGAGGCAGGGAGGACACTGAAGCTTTCTTT.

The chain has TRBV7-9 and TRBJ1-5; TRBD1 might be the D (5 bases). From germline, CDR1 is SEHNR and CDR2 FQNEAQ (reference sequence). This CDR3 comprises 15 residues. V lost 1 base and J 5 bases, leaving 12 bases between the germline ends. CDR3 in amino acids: CASSLGAGRDQPQHF. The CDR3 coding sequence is TGTGCCAGCAGCTTAGGTGCAGGGAGGGATCAGCCCCAGCATTTT.

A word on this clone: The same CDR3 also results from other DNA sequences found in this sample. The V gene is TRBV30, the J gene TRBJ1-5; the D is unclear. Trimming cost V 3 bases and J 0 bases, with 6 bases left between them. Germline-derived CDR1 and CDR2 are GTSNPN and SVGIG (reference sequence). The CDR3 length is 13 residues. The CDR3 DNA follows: TGTGCCTGGAGCCCAGATAGCAATCAGCCCCAGCATTTT. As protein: CAWSPDSNQPQHF.

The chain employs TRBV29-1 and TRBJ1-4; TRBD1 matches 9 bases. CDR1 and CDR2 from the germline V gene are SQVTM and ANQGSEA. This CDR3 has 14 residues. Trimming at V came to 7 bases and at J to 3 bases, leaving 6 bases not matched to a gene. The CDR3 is CSAKQGASNEKLFF. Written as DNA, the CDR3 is TGCAGCGCTAAACAGGGGGCATCTAATGAAAAACTGTTTTTT.

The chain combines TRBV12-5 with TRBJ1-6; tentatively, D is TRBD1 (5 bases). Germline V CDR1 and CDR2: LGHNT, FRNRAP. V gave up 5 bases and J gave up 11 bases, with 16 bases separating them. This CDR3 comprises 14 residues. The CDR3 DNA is TGTGCTAGTGGTCTCACGGGGGAAAACCCACCCCTCCACTTT. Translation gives CASGLTGENPPLHF. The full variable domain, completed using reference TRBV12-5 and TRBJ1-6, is DARVTQTPRHKVTEMGQEVTMRCQPILGHNTVFWYRQTMMQGLELLAYFRNRAPLDDSGMPKDRFSAEMPDATLATLKIQPSEPRDSAVYFCASGLTGENPPLHFGNGTRLTVT.

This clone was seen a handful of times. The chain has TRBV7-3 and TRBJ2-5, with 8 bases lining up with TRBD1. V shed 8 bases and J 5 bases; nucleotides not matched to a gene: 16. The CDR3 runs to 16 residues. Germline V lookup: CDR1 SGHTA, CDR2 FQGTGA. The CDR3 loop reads CASAPGTGWGMETQYF. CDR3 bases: TGTGCCAGCGCCCCAGGGACAGGTTGGGGAATGGAGACCCAGTACTTC.